This T cell receptor beta chain originates from a study of blood T cell repertoires in COVID-19. This clone came up once. Germline loops: CDR1 SEHNR, CDR2 FQNEAQ (reference sequence). The CDR3 spans 14 residues. V was pared by 10 bases and J by 3 bases, with 9 bases of the junction left unmatched. Data came from immunoSEQ multiplex PCR; TCRdb stores just in-frame clones and leaves some out. The sample shows 130,000 or so clones, more than 80% of them seen only once. This receptor was taken from a man aged 40-50 years with acute or convalescent COVID-19. V usage is TRBV7-9 and J usage is TRBJ1-2, with 9 bases identical to TRBD1. Sequencing input: peripheral blood. CDR3 bases: TGTGCCATCGACACGGGACAGGGTGACTATGGCTACACCTTC. Translation: CAIDTGQGDYGYTF.